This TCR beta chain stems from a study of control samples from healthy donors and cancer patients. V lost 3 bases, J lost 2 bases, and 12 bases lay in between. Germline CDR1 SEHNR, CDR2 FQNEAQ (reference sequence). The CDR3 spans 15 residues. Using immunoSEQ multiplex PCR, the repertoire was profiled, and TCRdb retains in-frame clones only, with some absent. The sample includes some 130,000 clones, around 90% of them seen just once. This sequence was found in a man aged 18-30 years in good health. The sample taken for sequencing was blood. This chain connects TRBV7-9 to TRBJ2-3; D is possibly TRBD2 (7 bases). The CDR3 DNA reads TGTGCCAGCAGCTTTGGCGGGGGCGTCACAGATACGCAGTATTTT. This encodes CASSFGGGVTDTQYF.